These 3 T cell receptor beta chains were all obtained from the same sample, sequenced in a study of cytomegalovirus exposure and HLA in healthy donors. 60 Vbeta and 13 Jbeta primers were used in PCR. The protocol was immunoSEQ multiplex PCR, while the TCRdb copy is restricted to in-frame clones and leaves out a portion. Altogether about 170,000 clones are present, about 80% being singletons, with the ten largest covering approximately 2.4%. Sequenced material: PBMCs. The receptors come from a woman aged 45-60 years in good health and CMV-seronegative.

The chain combines TRBV27 with TRBJ2-3; D unresolved. This CDR3 has 12 amino acids. Trimming stripped 6 bases from V and 5 bases from J, with 9 bases between. Per germline, CDR1 MNHEY and CDR2 SMNVEV (reference sequence). CDR3 protein: CASSSRVDTQYF. The DNA for the CDR3 is TGTGCCAGCAGCTCCCGTGTAGATACGCAGTATTTT.

CDR3 loop: CASRDRGGGNTEAFF. In nucleotides, the CDR3 is TGTGCCAGCCGTGACAGGGGCGGAGGGAACACTGAAGCTTTCTTT. The rearrangement uses TRBV19 and TRBJ1-1, with 8 positions matching TRBD1. The CDR3 totals 15 residues. CDR1 is LNHDA and CDR2 is SQIVND in the germline V gene (reference sequence). V lost 9 bases, J lost 1 base, and 10 bases stayed unmatched.

The CDR3 here is CASSLDLALETQYF. DNA for the CDR3: TGTGCCAGCAGCTTAGATTTAGCGCTGGAGACCCAGTACTTC. The gene calls are TRBV7-2 and TRBJ2-5; TRBD2 might be the D (5 bases). Trimming cost V 1 base and J 5 bases, with 11 bases left between them. The germline V gene has CDR1 SGHTA and CDR2 FQGNSA. The CDR3 has 14 amino acids.